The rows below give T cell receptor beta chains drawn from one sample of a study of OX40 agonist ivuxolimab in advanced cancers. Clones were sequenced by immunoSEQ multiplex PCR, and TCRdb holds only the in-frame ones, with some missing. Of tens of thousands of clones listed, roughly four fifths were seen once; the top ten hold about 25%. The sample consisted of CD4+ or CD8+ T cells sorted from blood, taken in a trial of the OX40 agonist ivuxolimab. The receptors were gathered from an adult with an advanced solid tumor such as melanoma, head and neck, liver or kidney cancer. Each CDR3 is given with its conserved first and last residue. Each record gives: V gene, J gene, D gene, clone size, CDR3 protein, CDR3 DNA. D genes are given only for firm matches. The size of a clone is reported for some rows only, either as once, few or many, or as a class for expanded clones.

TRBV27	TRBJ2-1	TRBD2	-	CASSLREWNEQFF	TGTGCCAGCAGTTTGCGGGAGTGGAATGAGCAGTTCTTC
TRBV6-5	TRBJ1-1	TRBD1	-	CASRVRQGANTEAFF	TGTGCCAGCAGAGTTAGACAGGGGGCGAACACTGAAGCTTTCTTT
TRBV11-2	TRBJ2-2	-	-	CASSLGGFRANTGELFF	TGTGCCAGCAGCTTAGGGGGGTTCAGGGCGAACACCGGGGAGCTGTTTTTT
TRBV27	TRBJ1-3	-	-	CASSLAGTGNTIYF	TGTGCCAGCAGTTTGGCGGGGACTGGAAACACCATATATTTT
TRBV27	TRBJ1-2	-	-	CASSPLTSRTDSYTF	TGTGCCAGCAGTCCCCTAACGTCCAGAACCGATAGCTACACCTTC
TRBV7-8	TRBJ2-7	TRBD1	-	CASSLPPQGAYEQYF	TGTGCCAGCAGCTTGCCCCCCCAGGGGGCCTACGAGCAGTACTTC
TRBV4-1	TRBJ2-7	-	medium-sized	CASSQSEGAEQYF	TGCGCCAGCAGCCAAAGTGAGGGTGCCGAGCAGTACTTC
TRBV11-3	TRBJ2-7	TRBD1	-	CASSSRDRGFEQYF	TGTGCCAGCAGCTCCCGGGACAGGGGGTTCGAGCAGTACTTC
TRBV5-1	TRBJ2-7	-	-	CASSLAWQTPYEQYF	TGCGCCAGCAGCTTGGCGTGGCAGACACCTTACGAGCAGTACTTC
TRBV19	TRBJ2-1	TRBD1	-	CASRDRVTYNEQFF	TGTGCCAGTAGGGACAGGGTGACCTACAATGAGCAGTTCTTC
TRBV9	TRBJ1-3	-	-	CASSLPETGDSGNTIYF	TGTGCCAGCAGTCTACCCGAGACGGGTGACTCTGGAAACACCATATATTTT
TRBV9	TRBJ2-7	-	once	CASSVAKDTISYEQYF	TGTGCCAGCAGCGTAGCGAAGGACACAATTTCCTACGAGCAGTACTTC
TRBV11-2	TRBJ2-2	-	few	CASSSYEGGQNTGELFF	TGTGCCAGCAGCAGTTACGAGGGAGGTCAGAACACCGGGGAGCTGTTTTTT
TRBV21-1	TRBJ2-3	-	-	CASSKAILAGGTDTQYF	TGTGCCAGCAGCAAGGCCATCCTAGCGGGAGGGACAGATACGCAGTATTTT
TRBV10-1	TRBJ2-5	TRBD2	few	CASSEGLAGGKGAQYF	TGCGCCAGCAGTGAGGGACTAGCGGGAGGAAAAGGGGCCCAGTACTTC
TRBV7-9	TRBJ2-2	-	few	CASRSPIGELFF	TGTGCCAGCAGATCCCCGATTGGGGAGCTGTTTTTT
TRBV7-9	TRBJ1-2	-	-	CASSFHNSGDLHGYTF	TGTGCCAGCAGCTTTCATAACTCCGGGGACCTGCATGGCTACACCTTC
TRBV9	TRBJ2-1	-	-	CASSVEEGLGSYNEQFF	TGTGCCAGCAGCGTAGAAGAGGGACTTGGGTCCTACAATGAGCAGTTCTTC
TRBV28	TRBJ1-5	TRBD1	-	CASRRSGGANQPQHF	TGTGCCAGCAGAAGATCAGGGGGCGCGAATCAGCCCCAGCATTTT
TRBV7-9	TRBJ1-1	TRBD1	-	CASSLGTGGNTEAFF	TGTGCCAGCAGCTTAGGGACAGGGGGGAACACTGAAGCTTTCTTT